Below, 18 T cell receptor beta chains from the same sample are listed, as sequenced in a study of shared clonotypes between healthy human individuals. Clones were sequenced by immunoSEQ multiplex PCR, and TCRdb holds only the in-frame ones, with some missing. Counted here are just under 350,000 clones, about 70% occurring once; the ten biggest clones make up 10%. The sample taken for sequencing was memory CD4+ T cells sorted from blood. Subset indicated: CD45RA-negative fraction. The receptors originated from a man younger than 45 in good health.

V gene TRBV23-1 combines with J gene TRBJ2-3; 14 bases are shared with TRBD2. TRBV23-1 is filed as an ORF, its function uncertain. The CDR3 sequence is 18 residues long. J gave up 4 bases and V 2 bases, and 8 bases lay outside the gene matches. CDR3 loop: CASSQGWATSGRADTQYF. DNA for the CDR3: TGCGCCAGCAGTCAAGGGTGGGCGACTAGCGGGAGGGCAGATACGCAGTATTTT.

V gene TRBV2 combines with J gene TRBJ1-5; possibly TRBD1 for D (6 bases). CDR1 is SNHLY, CDR2 FYNNEI, per germline. The CDR3 loop spans 15 amino acids. Trimming shortened V by 2 bases and J by 1 base, and 9 bases separated the two germline ends. The CDR3: CASSEPRGSNQPQHF. The DNA for the CDR3 is TGTGCCAGCAGTGAACCCAGGGGAAGCAATCAGCCCCAGCATTTT.

CDR3 residues: CASRGVAGGTDTQYF. As DNA, the CDR3 is TGTGCCAGTAGAGGGGTAGCGGGAGGCACAGATACGCAGTATTTT. V gene TRBV19 combines with J gene TRBJ2-3, with TRBD2 matching 9 bases. J lost 1 base, V lost 6 bases, and 5 bases had no gene match. This CDR3 spans 15 amino acids. Germline V gene lookup returns CDR1 LNHDA and CDR2 SQIVND (reference sequence). The full variable domain, in which reference TRBV19 and TRBJ2-3 provide the parts outside the CDR3, is DGGITQSPKYLFRKEGQNVTLSCEQNLNHDAMYWYRQDPGQGLRLIYYSQIVNDFQKGDIAEGYSVSREKKESFPLTVTSAQKNPTAFYLCASRGVAGGTDTQYFGPGTRLTVL.

In its sample, this clone was seen once. The rearrangement joins TRBV2 to TRBJ1-1, with TRBD1 identical over 10 bases. This CDR3 spans 12 amino acids. Trimming cost V 8 bases and J 6 bases; bases outside gene matches: 3. Germline V gene data show CDR1 as SNHLY and CDR2 as FYNNEI. In DNA form, the CDR3 reads TGTGCCAGCCGGGACAGGGGAGCTGAAGCTTTCTTT. This codes for CASRDRGAEAFF.

The chain carries TRBV9 and TRBJ2-3, with D perhaps TRBD1 (5 bases). Per germline, CDR1 SGDLS and CDR2 YYNGEE. The CDR3 runs 15 residues. Between the trimmed V and J ends, which lost 4 bases and 2 bases, there was a span of 14 bases. In DNA, the CDR3 is TGTGCCAGCAGCACCAGGGTAGCTCTCACAGATACGCAGTATTTT. It specifies CASSTRVALTDTQYF.

This chain uses TRBV29-1 with TRBJ2-3; TRBD1 aligns across 10 bases. There are 13 residues in the CDR3. The germline CDR1 and CDR2 sequences are SQVTM and ANQGSEA. The J segment lost 0 bases and the V segment lost 7 bases, leaving 1 base of the junction unmatched. The CDR3 protein is CSEGQGSTDTQYF. CDR3 sequence (DNA): TGCAGCGAGGGACAGGGGAGCACAGATACGCAGTATTTT.

A note on this clone: This CDR3 is also generated by other DNA sequences in the sample. The V call is TRBV9, the J call TRBJ2-7; D might be TRBD1 (6 bases). V lost 4 bases and J lost 3, with 11 bases in between. Germline CDR1 is SGDLS and CDR2 is YYNGEE. The CDR3 consists of 13 residues. This CDR3 is CASSREGGYEQYF. The CDR3 bases are TGTGCCAGCAGCAGGGAAGGGGGCTACGAGCAGTACTTC.

The J gene is TRBJ1-1, the V gene TRBV19, with TRBD1 identical over 10 bases. The CDR3 totals 14 residues. Germline V gene data show CDR1 as LNHDA and CDR2 as SQIVND (reference sequence). The V gene end was trimmed by 7 bases and the J gene end by 4 bases; junction bases not matched to a gene: 6. The DNA for the CDR3 is TGTGCCAGTACGGTGAGGACAGGGGGCACTGAAGCTTTCTTT. It yields the protein CASTVRTGGTEAFF.

V and J are TRBV2 and TRBJ1-2, with unresolved D. The germline V gene encodes CDR1 SNHLY and CDR2 FYNNEI. V lost 6 bases and J 8 bases, leaving 13 bases between the germline ends. The CDR3 spans 12 residues. The CDR3 loop is CASRFSAEGYTF. CDR3 nucleotide sequence: TGTGCCAGCAGGTTCAGCGCTGAGGGCTACACCTTC.

With regard to this clone: A much more abundant neighbour one base away suggests this may be a read error. The V and J genes are TRBV4-3 and TRBJ1-2, with D hard to call. V lost 0 bases and J lost 2, with 4 bases in between. Germline V gene sequence: CDR1 LGHNA, CDR2 YSLEER. The CDR3 has 13 residues. The CDR3 DNA follows: TGCGCCAGCAGCCAAGATGGAAACTATGGCTACACCTTC. Its translation is CASSQDGNYGYTF.

This chain links TRBV4-2 with TRBJ1-2; 7 positions match TRBD1. The CDR3 runs 14 residues. Germline V gene data show CDR1 as LGHNA and CDR2 as YNFKEQ. Trimming at V came to 0 bases and at J to 8 bases, leaving 6 bases not matched to a gene. CDR3 region: CASSQDGQDRGYTF. The DNA of the CDR3 is TGTGCCAGCAGCCAAGATGGACAGGACCGCGGCTACACCTTC.

The V call is TRBV29-1, the J call TRBJ2-3; tentative D call: TRBD1 (6 bases). Trimming removed 2 bases at V and 4 bases at J, with 7 bases between. The length of the CDR3 is 12 residues. In germline, CDR1 is SQVTM, CDR2 ANQGSEA. CDR3 in amino acids: CSVERGSDTQYF. CDR3 bases: TGCAGCGTTGAAAGGGGGTCAGATACGCAGTATTTT.

In its sample, this clone was seen a few times. The chain carries TRBV10-3 and TRBJ1-5; the D gene is possibly TRBD1 (6 bases). This CDR3 spans 14 amino acids. The germline CDR1 and CDR2 sequences are ENHRY and SYGVKD. The ends were cut back, 5 bases at V and 2 bases at J, with 10 bases in the middle. Here the CDR3 reads CAISSGAGNQPQHF. In nucleotides, the CDR3 is TGTGCCATCAGTTCGGGGGCGGGCAATCAGCCCCAGCATTTT.

The chain carries TRBV2 and TRBJ2-1, with 8 positions matching TRBD2. J was trimmed by 3 bases and V by 11 bases; bases with no gene match: 9. The CDR3 covers 14 residues. Germline CDR1 is SNHLY and CDR2 is FYNNEI. CDR3 coding DNA: TGTGCCGCGACTAGCGCGCTAGGCTACAATGAGCAGTTCTTC. As protein: CAATSALGYNEQFF.

The sample holds one count of this clone. This chain uses TRBV7-9 with TRBJ1-4, with 8 positions matching TRBD1. Per germline, CDR1 SEHNR and CDR2 FQNEAQ (reference sequence). Trimming cost V 5 bases and J 0 bases; bases outside gene matches: 5. The CDR3 spans 16 residues. The CDR3 coding sequence is TGTGCCAGCAGCCGCGGGACAGGCCCAACTAATGAAAAACTGTTTTTT. It codes for CASSRGTGPTNEKLFF. Together with reference TRBV7-9 and TRBJ1-4, the CDR3 gives the full variable domain: DTGVSQNPRHKITKRGQNVTFRCDPISEHNRLYWYRQTLGQGPEFLTYFQNEAQLEKSRLLSDRFSAERPKGSFSTLEIQRTEQGDSAMYLCASSRGTGPTNEKLFFGSGTQLSVL.

The table lists this clone with a count of one. The V gene is TRBV11-2, the J gene TRBJ2-1; TRBD2 agrees at 12 bases. The V segment lost 5 bases and the J segment 5 bases; nucleotides outside the gene matches: 10. The CDR3 sequence is 17 residues long. Looked up from germline, CDR1 is SGHAT and CDR2 is FQNNGV. As DNA, the CDR3 is TGTGCCAGCAGCCCTAGAGTCCTAGCGGGGGGGGACAATGAGCAGTTCTTC. Translated: CASSPRVLAGGDNEQFF.

In the case of this clone: Other nucleotide sequences from this sample produce the same CDR3. The chain recombines TRBV7-9 with TRBJ2-5, with TRBD2 matching 7 bases. The germline V gene has CDR1 SEHNR and CDR2 FQNEAQ (reference sequence). V dropped 4 bases and J dropped 7; count of bases not matched to a gene: 3. The CDR3 runs 12 residues. The CDR3 reads CASSSGGRTQYF. CDR3 DNA sequence: TGTGCCAGCAGCTCGGGGGGACGGACCCAGTACTTC.

The chain couples TRBV5-1 to TRBJ1-4; 9 bases match TRBD1. Per germline, CDR1 SGHRS and CDR2 YFSETQ. This CDR3 comprises 14 residues. V trimming: 8 bases; J trimming: 3 bases; junction bases outside the gene matches: 5. Here the CDR3 DNA reads TGCGCCAGTAAACAGGGGGCTTCTAATGAAAAACTGTTTTTT. This sequence encodes CASKQGASNEKLFF.